This T cell receptor (beta chain) was documented in a study of T cells after yellow fever vaccination. General study results and limits: Secondary responses were weaker yet peaked faster, day 5 versus 15. Across the CD4 and CD8 compartments, a small share of clonotypes was present in both. Contaminating bulk clonotypes could be abundant in FACS-sorted repertoires.

The V gene lost 4 bases and the J gene lost 4 bases, with 13 bases spanning the gap. This CDR3 comprises 14 residues. CDR1 and CDR2 (germline): SGHVS, FQNEAQ. Remarks on this clonotype: Its antigen is as yet unknown.

For TCR, cDNA came from 5'RACE template switching, which added a universal primer site and UMIs. Using its own MiXCR run on the 5' RACE reads, TCRdb lists one record per CDR3 protein. The sample yields 300,000 to 400,000 distinct CDR3 sequences, around 12% seen once. The sequence was obtained from a young man who received the YFV17D yellow fever vaccine. The V call is TRBV7-8, the J call TRBJ1-2; D call uncertain. The specimen comprised CD4+ T cells sorted from PBMCs, sampled 15 days after the yellow fever booster vaccination. The CDR3 coding sequence is TGTGCCAGCAGCTCAGACGCCTCTGGCTATGGCTACACCTTC. Its translation: CASSSDASGYGYTF.